Each of the 21 T cell receptor beta chains below was sequenced from the same sample in a study of control samples from healthy donors and cancer patients. Sequencing was performed with immunoSEQ multiplex PCR; in TCRdb, only in-frame clones are kept and a portion is missing. Among roughly 120,000 clones listed, approximately 89% were seen once. Source material: blood. The origin of the receptors is a woman aged 18-30 years in good health.

The rearrangement links TRBV3-1 (or the pseudogene TRBV3-2) to TRBJ2-3; 7 bases agree with TRBD1. The trim removed 6 bases at V and 3 bases at J, leaving 6 bases unmatched. The length of the CDR3 is 14 residues. Germline CDR1 reads LGHDT; CDR2 reads YNNKEL (reference sequence). The DNA of the CDR3 is TGTGCCAGCAGGAGAGGGGGCGCAACAGATACGCAGTATTTT. Amino acids: CASRRGGATDTQYF.

The rearrangement links TRBV7-8 to TRBJ2-3; 10 nucleotides line up with TRBD2. This CDR3 comprises 18 residues. The trim removed 6 bases at V and 0 bases at J, leaving 12 bases unmatched. Germline V gene data show CDR1 as SGHVS and CDR2 as FQNEAQ. CDR3 sequence (DNA): TGTGCCAGCAGAAAACTCAGCGGGGGGGGTACTAGCACAGATACGCAGTATTTT. Its protein is CASRKLSGGGTSTDTQYF.

The rearrangement uses TRBV7-2 and TRBJ1-4; D is possibly TRBD1 (5 bases). This CDR3 region has 14 residues. CDR1 is SGHTA, CDR2 FQGNSA, per germline. With 0 bases removed from V and 7 bases from J, the gap between germline ends came to 9 bases. The CDR3 sequence is CASSLAGRAEKLFF. DNA for the CDR3: TGTGCCAGCAGCTTAGCGGGCAGGGCTGAAAAACTGTTTTTT. Filled out from reference TRBV7-2 and TRBJ1-4, the complete variable domain reads GAGVSQSPSNKVTEKGKDVELRCDPISGHTALYWYRQSLGQGLEFLIYFQGNSAPDKSGLPSDRFSAERTGGSVSTLTIQRTQQEDSAVYLCASSLAGRAEKLFFGSGTQLSVL.

A single count supports this clone. V and J are TRBV11-3 and TRBJ2-2; D ambiguous. Germline V gene lookup returns CDR1 SGHNT and CDR2 YENEEA. This CDR3 region has 16 residues. V shed 1 base and J shed 5 bases, with 14 bases lying between them. The CDR3 loop is CASSLGVGLQTGELFF. The CDR3 DNA reads as TGTGCCAGCAGCTTAGGCGTCGGGTTGCAAACCGGGGAGCTGTTTTTT.

The chain carries TRBV14 and TRBJ2-1; D may be TRBD2 (6 bases). V was cut by 2 bases and J by 7 bases, with 12 bases left in between. Germline CDR1 reads SGHDN; CDR2 reads FVKESK. The CDR3 is 14 residues long. The CDR3 DNA reads TGTGCCAGCAGCCAACGGTCGGGAGCTAATGAGCAGTTCTTC. It codes for CASSQRSGANEQFF.

V and J are TRBV3-1 (or the pseudogene TRBV3-2) and TRBJ2-1; 10 bases are shared with TRBD2. The length of the CDR3 is 14 residues. Trimming took 4 bases from V and 7 from J; bases not matched to a gene: 4. Per the germline V gene, CDR1 is LGHDT and CDR2 is YNNKEL (reference sequence). The CDR3 bases are TGTGCCAGCAGCCTAGCGGGAGGTTTAAATGAGCAGTTCTTC. Translated: CASSLAGGLNEQFF.

The chain uses TRBV18 and TRBJ2-3, with 10 nucleotides matching TRBD2. This CDR3 is 15 amino acids long. V gave up 4 bases and J gave up 3 bases; unmatched junction bases: 4. Germline V gene data show CDR1 as KGHSH and CDR2 as LQKENI. In DNA, the CDR3 is TGTGCCAGCTCACTCCTAGCGGGGGTAACAGATACGCAGTATTTT. It translates to CASSLLAGVTDTQYF.

The CDR3 reads CASSALLAGGYEQYF. The CDR3 nucleotides are TGTGCCAGCAGCGCTCTACTAGCGGGAGGATACGAGCAGTACTTC. The V and J genes are TRBV7-8 and TRBJ2-7; 12 positions match TRBD2. The germline CDR1 and CDR2 sequences are SGHVS and FQNEAQ. V gave up 5 bases and J gave up 4 bases; unmatched junction bases: 6. The CDR3 covers 15 residues.

This chain connects TRBV5-8 to TRBJ2-6, with 10 bases fitting TRBD1. This CDR3 is built from 18 residues. The trim removed 5 bases at V and 2 bases at J, leaving 10 bases unmatched. CDR1 is SGHTS, CDR2 YDEGEE, per germline. The CDR3 here is CASSYLGQGVPGANVLTF. CDR3 nucleotide sequence: TGTGCCAGCAGTTACTTAGGACAGGGGGTACCTGGGGCCAACGTCCTGACTTTC.

This chain uses TRBV7-8 with TRBJ2-1; TRBD2 agrees at 12 bases. CDR1 SGHVS and CDR2 FQNEAQ come from the germline V gene. Trimming cost V 0 bases and J 7 bases; bases outside gene matches: 13. CDR3 size: 19 residues. The CDR3 loop is CASSLARLRTSGTTNEQFF. The CDR3, as DNA: TGTGCCAGCAGCTTAGCTCGGCTACGGACTAGCGGGACAACAAATGAGCAGTTCTTC. Drawing the rest from reference TRBV7-8 and TRBJ2-1, the complete variable domain is GAGVSQSPRYKVAKRGQDVALRCDPISGHVSLFWYQQALGQGPEFLTYFQNEAQLDKSGLPSDRFFAERPEGSVSTLKIQRTQQEDSAVYLCASSLARLRTSGTTNEQFFGPGTRLTVL.

V is TRBV7-6 and J is TRBJ2-7; D might be TRBD1 (6 bases). Trimming took 5 bases from V and 0 from J, leaving 17 bases between them. Germline CDR1 and CDR2: SGHVS and FNYEAQ. There are 16 residues in the CDR3. The CDR3 DNA reads TGTGCCAGCAGCCCCACGACAGGTTTCACCTCCTACGAGCAGTACTTC. It yields the protein CASSPTTGFTSYEQYF.

J is TRBJ1-1 and V is TRBV5-4; D ambiguous. The germline gives CDR1 SGHNT, CDR2 YYREEE (reference sequence). This CDR3 region has 15 residues. V was cut by 0 bases and J by 2 bases, with 11 bases left in between. The CDR3 region is CASSLVRGFNTEAFF. As DNA, the CDR3 is TGTGCCAGCAGCTTGGTTCGGGGTTTTAACACTGAAGCTTTCTTT.

The CDR3, as DNA: TGCGCCAGCAGCTTGGGACTAACCAGATCCTACAATGAGCAGTTCTTC. This codes for CASSLGLTRSYNEQFF. V is TRBV5-1 and J is TRBJ2-1; D is perhaps TRBD2 (5 bases). CDR1 is SGHRS, CDR2 YFSETQ, per germline. V shed 0 bases and J shed 1 base, with 11 bases lying between them. This CDR3 region has 16 residues.

The chain employs TRBV5-1 and TRBJ2-3, with a tentative D call TRBD2 (5 bases). The V and J ends lost 2 bases and 0 bases respectively, with 7 bases between them. The germline gives CDR1 SGHRS, CDR2 YFSETQ. The CDR3 is 14 residues long. The CDR3 sequence: CASSFTSSTDTQYF. For the CDR3, the DNA is TGCGCCAGCAGCTTTACTAGTAGCACAGATACGCAGTATTTT.

In this sample, this clone turned up once. The rearrangement joins TRBV6-5 to TRBJ1-5; 9 nucleotides match TRBD1. The V and J ends lost 5 bases and 4 bases, in that order; junction bases with no gene match: 6. The CDR3 length is 15 residues. Germline V gene data show CDR1 as MNHEY and CDR2 as SVGAGI. The CDR3 loop reads CASSNTGGFNQPQHF. The CDR3 coding sequence is TGTGCCAGCAGTAATACAGGGGGCTTTAATCAGCCCCAGCATTTT.

This sequence joins TRBV12-5 and TRBJ2-3; D is undetermined. Trimming took 3 bases from V and 7 from J, leaving 5 bases between them. The CDR3 loop spans 11 amino acids. The germline V gene encodes CDR1 LGHNT and CDR2 FRNRAP. The CDR3 loop reads CASGFQNTQYF. The CDR3 region has the DNA TGTGCTAGTGGTTTCCAGAATACGCAGTATTTT. Complete variable domain (other parts from reference TRBV12-5 and TRBJ2-3): DARVTQTPRHKVTEMGQEVTMRCQPILGHNTVFWYRQTMMQGLELLAYFRNRAPLDDSGMPKDRFSAEMPDATLATLKIQPSEPRDSAVYFCASGFQNTQYFGPGTRLTVL.

The V and J genes are TRBV4-2 and TRBJ1-4, with D unresolved. This CDR3 spans 16 amino acids. Trimming stripped 1 base from V and 3 bases from J, with 12 bases between. Germline loops: CDR1 LGHNA, CDR2 YNFKEQ. CDR3 nucleotides: TGTGCCAGCAGCCAAGGGGCGGGTTACCCTAATGAAAAACTGTTTTTT. Protein sequence: CASSQGAGYPNEKLFF.

V is TRBV28 and J is TRBJ2-7; 12 nucleotides line up with TRBD2. Trimming took 1 base from V and 6 from J; bases not matched to a gene: 16. Germline V CDR1 and CDR2: MDHEN, SYDVKM. This CDR3 is built from 19 residues. CDR3 DNA sequence: TGTGCCAGCAGTTTATATGGATCCAGACTAGCGGGAGAGCTCGGCGAGCAGTACTTC. Translation: CASSLYGSRLAGELGEQYF.

The chain recombines TRBV15 with TRBJ2-5, with D maybe TRBD1 (6 bases). The CDR3 runs to 14 residues. The V end lost 3 bases, the J end lost 5 bases, and 13 bases lay between the germline ends. CDR1 and CDR2 (germline): LNHNV, YYDKDF (reference sequence). CDR3 sequence: CATSSAGTSETQYF. CDR3 bases: TGTGCCACCAGCAGCGCCGGGACATCGGAGACCCAGTACTTC.

The rearrangement joins TRBV10-3 to TRBJ2-5; 14 bases map to TRBD2. From germline, CDR1 is ENHRY and CDR2 SYGVKD. The ends lost 6 bases at V and 4 bases at J; junction bases unmatched: 13. There are 18 residues in the CDR3. The CDR3 reads CAIRPGLAGGKERETQYF. In DNA, the CDR3 is TGTGCCATCAGACCCGGACTAGCGGGAGGAAAGGAGAGAGAGACCCAGTACTTC.

This chain connects TRBV7-2 to TRBJ2-3, with D tentatively TRBD2 (6 bases). V lost 4 bases to trimming and J lost 0 bases, with 8 bases between them. CDR1 and CDR2 (germline): SGHTA, FQGNSA. There are 14 residues in the CDR3. Here the CDR3 reads CASSSGGSTDTQYF. CDR3 in DNA: TGTGCCAGCAGCTCAGGAGGGAGCACAGATACGCAGTATTTT.